This entry describes one T cell receptor beta chain. The target antigen is unknown. The sample carries other DNA sequences with the same CDR3. Study processing details: ImmunoSEQ gave junction-only sequences without quality scores, so filtering differed. Generated by immunoSEQ multiplex PCR, the TCRdb table keeps only in-frame clones and is missing some. The V and J calls and the clone size are those of that table, but D and trimming were determined from the DNA. The sample records roughly 2.4 million clones, around 95% being singletons. This entry comes from a study of shared clonotypes between healthy human individuals. Study overall: Participating donors consisted of two women and a few men aged 18 to 49.

Broader study findings: Four donors shared roughly 5% of their naive CD4 clonotypes. Despite large depth, rarefaction showed incomplete sorted-subset sequencing.

The sequence came from a man younger than 35 in good health. Sequencing used naive CD4+ T cells sorted from blood. Subset indicated: CD45RA+ positively selected.

CDR3 loop: CASSPPTQQETQYF. The CDR3 DNA is TGTGCCAGCTCACCTCCCACACAGCAAGAGACCCAGTACTTC. This sequence joins TRBV18 and TRBJ2-5; D unclear. The CDR3 extends over 14 amino acids. The germline V and J ends were trimmed by 3 bases and 2 bases, with 10 bases remaining between them. Germline CDR1 and CDR2: KGHSH and LQKENI.